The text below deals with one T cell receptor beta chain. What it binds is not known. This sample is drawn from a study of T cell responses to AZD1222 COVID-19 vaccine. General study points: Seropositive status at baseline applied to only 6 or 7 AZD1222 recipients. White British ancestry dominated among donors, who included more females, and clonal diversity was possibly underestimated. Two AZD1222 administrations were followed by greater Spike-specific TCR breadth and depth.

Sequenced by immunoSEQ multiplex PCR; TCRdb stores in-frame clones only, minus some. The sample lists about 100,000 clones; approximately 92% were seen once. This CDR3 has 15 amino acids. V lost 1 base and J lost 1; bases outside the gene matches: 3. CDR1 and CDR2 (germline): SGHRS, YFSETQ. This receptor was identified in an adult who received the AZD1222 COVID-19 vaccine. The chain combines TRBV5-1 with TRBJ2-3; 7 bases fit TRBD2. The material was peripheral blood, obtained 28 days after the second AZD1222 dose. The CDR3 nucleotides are TGCGCCAGCAGCTTGTTTCGGGAGGGCACAGATACGCAGTATTTT. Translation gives CASSLFREGTDTQYF.